The T cell receptor (beta chain) described here comes from a study of radiotherapy plus CTLA-4 blockade in lung cancer. About the research overall: Among enrolled patients, roughly 20% responded and around 30% achieved disease control.

Regarding this clone: The antigen is undetermined.

Only in-frame clones appear in the TCRdb table, and some are missing; sequencing was by immunoSEQ multiplex PCR. Among tens of thousands of clones listed, about 83% were seen once. The study gave focal radiation plus ipilimumab CTLA-4 blockade to patients with chemo-refractory metastatic non-small-cell lung cancer. Broader study findings: Blood saw expansion of tumor-derived TCR clones after radiotherapy plus ipilimumab. Early clonal dynamics of blood T cells, together with interferon-beta, were reported as the best response predictor.

This TCR came from a human donor with non-small cell lung cancer whose response to radiotherapy plus ipilimumab could not be evaluated. Specimen: peripheral blood, collected from a patient treated with radiotherapy plus ipilimumab.

The CDR3: CASSRTGSGATNEKLFF. The CDR3, as DNA: TGTGCCAGCAGCCGGACAGGGTCGGGGGCAACTAATGAAAAACTGTTTTTT. This chain connects TRBV14 to TRBJ1-4; 8 bases fit TRBD1. Germline trimming cut 4 bases from V and 0 bases from J; bases unmatched to any gene: 7. Germline CDR1 and CDR2: SGHDN and FVKESK. The CDR3 has 17 residues. Full variable domain (missing parts from reference TRBV14 and TRBJ1-4): EAGVTQFPSHSVIEKGQTVTLRCDPISGHDNLYWYRRVMGKEIKFLLHFVKESKQDESGMPNNRFLAERTGGTYSTLKVQPAELEDSGVYFCASSRTGSGATNEKLFFGSGTQLSVL.